These 20 T cell receptor beta chains originate from one sample sequenced in a study of blood T cell repertoires in COVID-19 (dated by TCRdb to the early 2020s). The method was the immunoSEQ multiplex PCR assay. The clones in this table, taken by TCRdb from immuneACCESS, are in-frame only. Not every clone is retained; where verified, under half of the shortfall comes from an unresolved V gene, and the cause of the rest is unknown. The sample includes about 24,000 clones, with 55% to 85% observed a single time. 40% to 55% of the sample rests with the top ten. The specimen was peripheral blood. The receptors stem from an elderly woman with acute or convalescent COVID-19.

This clone came up a few times. The rearrangement uses TRBV19 and TRBJ2-1; 7 nucleotides line up with TRBD2. The germline V gene has CDR1 LNHDA and CDR2 SQIVND (reference sequence). The CDR3 is 14 amino acids. V lost 5 bases to trimming and J lost 9 bases; unmatched junction nucleotides: 10. The CDR3 region is CASSPGREVGEQFF. CDR3 DNA sequence: TGTGCCAGTAGTCCGGGCCGGGAGGTGGGTGAGCAGTTCTTC.

The chain couples TRBV5-1 to TRBJ2-1, with D possibly TRBD1 on 6 matching bases. Germline V gives CDR1 SGHRS, CDR2 YFSETQ. The CDR3 sequence is 14 residues long. The ends were cut back, 1 base at V and 4 bases at J, with 9 bases in the middle. CDR3 bases: TGCGCCAGCAGCTTGCCCAGGGGTTACAATGAGCAGTTCTTC. Translation: CASSLPRGYNEQFF.

J is TRBJ2-7 and V is TRBV5-1, with 8 bases that match TRBD1. This CDR3 has 16 residues. CDR1 and CDR2 from the germline V gene are SGHRS and YFSETQ. After removal of 2 bases from V and 0 bases from J, the junction contained 7 bases not matched to a gene. This chain's CDR3 is CASSFGQGESSYEQYF. The CDR3 DNA is TGCGCCAGCAGCTTCGGACAGGGCGAGAGCTCCTACGAGCAGTACTTC.

This clone was counted a few times. This chain joins TRBV7-8 and TRBJ2-7, with a weak D call TRBD2 (7 bases). Trimming shortened V by 0 bases and J by 4 bases, and 19 bases separated the two germline ends. CDR1 and CDR2 from the germline V gene are SGHVS and FQNEAQ. The CDR3 runs 17 residues. The CDR3, as DNA: TGTGCCAGCAGCTTAGCCCGAGGGGGGGGCCTTAGATACGAGCAGTACTTC. Encoded protein: CASSLARGGGLRYEQYF. Full variable domain (remainder filled in from reference TRBV7-8 and TRBJ2-7): GAGVSQSPRYKVAKRGQDVALRCDPISGHVSLFWYQQALGQGPEFLTYFQNEAQLDKSGLPSDRFFAERPEGSVSTLKIQRTQQEDSAVYLCASSLARGGGLRYEQYFGPGTRLTVT.

The rearrangement links TRBV4-1 to TRBJ2-3; 15 nucleotides line up with TRBD2. Germline V lookup: CDR1 MGHRA, CDR2 YSYEKL. This CDR3 is 16 amino acids long. The V and J ends lost 4 bases and 4 bases, in that order; junction bases with no gene match: 3. The CDR3 sequence is CASSRTSGRGADTQYF. The CDR3 bases are TGCGCCAGCAGCCGGACTAGCGGGAGGGGGGCAGATACGCAGTATTTT.

The chain joins TRBV7-3 to TRBJ2-2; 7 positions agree with TRBD1. Germline assignment: CDR1 SGHTA and CDR2 FQGTGA. With 5 bases clipped from V and 0 bases from J, the junction kept 6 bases outside the gene matches. This CDR3 spans 16 amino acids. The DNA for the CDR3 is TGTGCCAGCAGCCCTAGAGGGGGCGCGAACACCGGGGAGCTGTTTTTT. The encoded protein is CASSPRGGANTGELFF.

The CDR3 is CASSVGLASTDTQYF. The CDR3 region has the DNA TGTGCCAGCAGCGTGGGACTAGCCAGCACAGATACGCAGTATTTT. This chain joins TRBV9 and TRBJ2-3, with 9 nucleotides matching TRBD2. The CDR3 loop spans 15 amino acids. Germline loops: CDR1 SGDLS, CDR2 YYNGEE. Trimming at V came to 2 bases and at J to 0 bases, leaving 1 base not matched to a gene.

V and J are TRBV7-2 and TRBJ2-7; D is unclear. Trimming shortened V by 1 base and J by 5 bases, and 6 bases separated the two germline ends. Germline V gives CDR1 SGHTA, CDR2 FQGNSA. CDR3 length: 12 residues. The DNA of the CDR3 is TGTGCCAGCAGCTTAGGTAGCCACGAGCAGTACTTC. Its protein product is CASSLGSHEQYF.

Written as DNA, the CDR3 is TGTGCCAGCAGTGGAGACGGGAGCTCCTACAATGAGCAGTTCTTC. Translation: CASSGDGSSYNEQFF. The rearrangement links TRBV2 to TRBJ2-1; TRBD2 is a possible D gene (6 bases). V shed 4 bases and J shed 0 bases, with 10 bases lying between them. The germline gives CDR1 SNHLY, CDR2 FYNNEI. The CDR3 spans 15 residues.

J is TRBJ2-7 and V is TRBV29-1; 12 positions match TRBD2. J gave up 3 bases and V 5 bases, and 11 bases lay outside the gene matches. Germline assignment: CDR1 SQVTM and CDR2 ANQGSEA. The CDR3 totals 16 residues. The CDR3 loop is CSVRTSGTGRIYEQYF. In DNA form, the CDR3 reads TGCAGCGTTAGGACTAGCGGGACCGGTAGGATCTACGAGCAGTACTTC.

The count of this clone is one. The chain combines TRBV19 with TRBJ2-7, with D possibly being TRBD1 (6 bases). The germline V and J ends were trimmed by 3 bases and 4 bases, with 16 bases remaining between them. Germline V gives CDR1 LNHDA, CDR2 SQIVND (reference sequence). CDR3 length: 15 residues. The CDR3 DNA follows: TGTGCCAGTAGTATTTCCCAGGGGCCGTTGTACGAGCAGTACTTC. It encodes CASSISQGPLYEQYF.

This chain links TRBV5-1 with TRBJ2-2; 10 positions agree with TRBD1. The germline V gene encodes CDR1 SGHRS and CDR2 YFSETQ. This CDR3 has 16 residues. After removal of 4 bases from V and 6 bases from J, the junction contained 9 bases not matched to a gene. The chain's CDR3 is CASSLDRGRFSGELFF. In DNA form, the CDR3 reads TGCGCCAGCAGCCTTGACAGGGGGCGGTTCTCCGGGGAGCTGTTTTTT.

The chain uses TRBV10-2 and TRBJ1-1; weak D call: TRBD1 (6 bases). The CDR3 loop spans 16 amino acids. With 3 bases removed from V and 10 bases from J, the gap between germline ends came to 24 bases. Per germline, CDR1 WSHSY and CDR2 SAAADI. The CDR3 reads CASSDLGQQGTLRAFF. The CDR3 DNA reads TGCGCCAGCAGTGATTTGGGCCAACAGGGAACGTTACGAGCTTTCTTT.

The chain recombines TRBV29-1 with TRBJ2-3, with 9 nucleotides matching TRBD1. After removal of 8 bases from V and 3 bases from J, the junction contained 6 bases not matched to a gene. Germline CDR1 reads SQVTM; CDR2 reads ANQGSEA. The length of the CDR3 is 13 residues. The CDR3 spells CSTTGGATDTQYF. The CDR3 coding sequence is TGCAGCACTACAGGGGGCGCGACAGATACGCAGTATTTT.

This chain connects TRBV7-2 to TRBJ1-2; D ambiguous. Germline CDR1 SGHTA, CDR2 FQGNSA. This CDR3 contains 13 residues. V dropped 1 base and J dropped 4 bases, with 7 bases sitting between them. CDR3 amino acids: CASSLDSLYGYTF. CDR3 sequence (DNA): TGTGCCAGCAGCTTAGACAGCCTCTATGGCTACACCTTC. Looking up the rest from reference TRBV7-2 and TRBJ1-2 gives the full variable domain: GAGVSQSPSNKVTEKGKDVELRCDPISGHTALYWYRQSLGQGLEFLIYFQGNSAPDKSGLPSDRFSAERTGGSVSTLTIQRTQQEDSAVYLCASSLDSLYGYTFGSGTRLTVV.

In its sample, this clone was seen many times. The V and J genes are TRBV6-5 and TRBJ1-5; D remains unclear. V lost 11 bases to trimming and J lost 5 bases, with 16 bases between them. Germline V CDR1 and CDR2: MNHEY, SVGAGI. There are 13 residues in the CDR3. CDR3 sequence: CAGGRERDQPQHF. In nucleotides, the CDR3 is TGTGCCGGTGGGAGGGAACGAGATCAGCCCCAGCATTTT.

This chain joins TRBV7-8 and TRBJ2-5; 9 bases are a match to TRBD2. The germline gives CDR1 SGHVS, CDR2 FQNEAQ. V lost 1 base, J lost 3 bases, and 0 bases stayed unmatched. The CDR3 loop spans 14 amino acids. The CDR3 DNA is TGTGCCAGCAGCTTAGTAGCGGGGGAAGAGACCCAGTACTTC. As protein: CASSLVAGEETQYF. Full variable domain (outside the CDR3, taken from reference TRBV7-8 and TRBJ2-5): GAGVSQSPRYKVAKRGQDVALRCDPISGHVSLFWYQQALGQGPEFLTYFQNEAQLDKSGLPSDRFFAERPEGSVSTLKIQRTQQEDSAVYLCASSLVAGEETQYFGPGTRLLVL.

The V and J genes are TRBV6-2 or TRBV6-3 and TRBJ2-1; D is unresolved. The V end lost 3 bases, the J end lost 7 bases, and 7 bases lay between the germline ends. The CDR3 is 12 amino acids. Germline values: CDR1 MNHEY, CDR2 SVGEGT. The CDR3 region has the DNA TGTGCCAGCAGTTATCAAGAGAATGAGCAGTTCTTC. Translated, it gives CASSYQENEQFF.

The chain is built from TRBV3-1 (or the pseudogene TRBV3-2) and TRBJ2-7, with D maybe TRBD1 (6 bases). Trimming removed 1 base from V and 3 bases from J, with 7 bases in between. This CDR3 is built from 13 residues. Germline lookup yields CDR1 LGHDT and CDR2 YNNKEL (reference sequence). The DNA of the CDR3 is TGTGCCAGCAGCCAAGGGACAGTCTACGAGCAGTACTTC. Amino acid sequence: CASSQGTVYEQYF.

The chain is built from TRBV20-1 and TRBJ1-4, with D perhaps TRBD1 (6 bases). The V gene's germline CDR1 is DFQATT and CDR2 SNEGSKA (reference sequence). This CDR3 has 11 amino acids. CDR3 in amino acids: CSPGQGEKLFF. The CDR3 bases are TGCAGCCCGGGGCAGGGGGAAAAACTGTTTTTT.